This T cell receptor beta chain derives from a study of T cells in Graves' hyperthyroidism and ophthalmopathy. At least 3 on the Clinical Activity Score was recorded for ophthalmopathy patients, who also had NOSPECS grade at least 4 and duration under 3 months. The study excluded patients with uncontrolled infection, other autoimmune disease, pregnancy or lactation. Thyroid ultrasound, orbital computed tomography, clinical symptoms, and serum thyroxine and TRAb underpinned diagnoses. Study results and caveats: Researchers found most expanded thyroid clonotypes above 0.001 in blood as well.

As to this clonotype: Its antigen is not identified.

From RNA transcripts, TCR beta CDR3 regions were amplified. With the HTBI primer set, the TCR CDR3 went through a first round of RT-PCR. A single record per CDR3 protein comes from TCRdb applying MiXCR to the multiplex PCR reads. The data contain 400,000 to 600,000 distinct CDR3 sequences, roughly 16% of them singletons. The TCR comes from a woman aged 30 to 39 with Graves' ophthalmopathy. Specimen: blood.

CDR3 residues: CASSAGTMPPQHF. As DNA, the CDR3 is TGTGCCAGTAGTGCCGGGACAATGCCGCCCCAGCATTTT. This chain links TRBV19 with TRBJ1-5; weak D call: TRBD1 (6 bases). This CDR3 comprises 13 residues. Between the trimmed V and J ends, which lost 5 bases and 9 bases, there was a span of 14 bases. Germline assignment: CDR1 LNHDA and CDR2 SQIVND (reference sequence).